This TCR beta chain originates from a study of cytomegalovirus exposure and HLA in healthy donors. Study-wide results and limits: Later work found most CMV-associated TCR beta chains apparently HLA-restricted. It was taken for granted in presence/absence analyses that sequencing depth across donors was roughly uniform.

Each donor was healthy, and each was a bone marrow donor. The germline CDR1 and CDR2 sequences are ENHRY and SYGVKD. The CDR3 contains 14 residues. V gave up 0 bases and J gave up 7 bases, with 9 bases separating them. Primers for the PCR totalled 60 Vbeta and 13 Jbeta. Original handling: The count from a later analysis was about 80 million unique TCR beta chains, roughly 11 million of them shared. Sequenced by immunoSEQ multiplex PCR; TCRdb stores in-frame clones only, minus some. Clone size and V and J calls were adopted from that table, with D and trimming inferred from the DNA. This sample has 130,000 or so clones, with around 72% found just once. Remarks on this clone: What it binds is not known.

The rearrangement uses TRBV10-3 and TRBJ1-4; tentatively, D is TRBD1 (5 bases). This TCR was sampled from a woman between 45 and 65 years old in good health and CMV-seropositive. The sequencing sample was made of PBMCs. The CDR3 sequence: CAISESAGIEKLFF. CDR3 in DNA: TGTGCCATCAGTGAGTCGGCAGGGATTGAAAAACTGTTTTTT.